The source of this TCR beta chain is a study of OX40 agonist ivuxolimab in advanced cancers. For the study in its entirety: Ivuxolimab was a fully human IgG2 agonistic monoclonal antibody targeting the costimulatory receptor OX40 (CD134). Intravenous ivuxolimab was administered to patients every 2 weeks at six dose levels: 0.01, 0.1, 0.3, 1.5, 3 and 10 mg/kg. Of the approximately 50 patients in dose escalation, some 19 had hepatocellular carcinoma, roughly 15 had melanoma, 9 had renal cell carcinoma and 9 had head and neck cancer. A male proportion of around 80% and a mean age of 60 years, ranging from roughly 23 to 85, were recorded for the dose-escalation cohort. Patients were allowed to have had prior anti-PD-1, anti-PD-L1 or anti-CTLA-4 therapy, and approximately 40% of the dose-escalation patients had been treated with checkpoint inhibitors. Three dose-escalation patients achieved partial responses, one with hepatocellular carcinoma and two with cutaneous melanoma. The point of sequencing TCRbeta in the periphery was to test whether ivuxolimab changed TCR sequence diversity and drove clonal T-cell expansion. The paper covers the monotherapy dose-escalation part of the phase I ivuxolimab trial, which included N of about 50 patients. Overall results and qualifications from the work: After ivuxolimab, CD8+ T cells had more expanded clones than CD4+ T cells on average. At doses from 0.1 to 3.0 mg/kg, clonal expansion was seen in both CD4+ and CD8+ blood T cells between baseline and week 6. Low levels of normalized T-cell clonal expansion were also seen in some patients who did not respond. Which antigens the clonally expanded peripheral T cells were specific for was not determined. In the 0.1-3.0 mg/kg groups, partial responders had among the lowest normalized peripheral clonal expansion, particularly in CD8+ T cells.

CDR1 and CDR2 (KGHSH, LQKENI) derive from the germline V gene. From the cysteine up to the phenylalanine, the CDR3 has a length of 15 residues. Only the CDR3 region is kept as DNA, spanning 45 bases read in frame from base 1. V ends up 5 bases short and J 7 bases short, with an unmatched junction base count of 10. The trial excluded patients who had a history of autoimmune disease or who were on systemic immunosuppression. Peripheral blood for TCR sequencing was collected from all dose cohorts at baseline, on cycle 4 day 1, and on cycle 7 day 1. Samples came from an open-label, multicenter, first-in-human phase I dose-escalation trial of ivuxolimab. Adults with locally advanced or metastatic melanoma, renal cell, hepatocellular, or head and neck squamous cell carcinoma were enrolled in the trial. CD4+ and CD8+ T cells were sorted separately from peripheral blood before TCR sequencing. To sequence the TCRbeta CDR3 region, genomic DNA was isolated from the sorted cells. The immunoSEQ Assay was used to sequence the TCRbeta CDR3 regions. Imported from immuneACCESS, the table was reduced by TCRdb to in-frame sequences with V and J called. These copies leave out some clones; in studies compared against another copy, an unresolved V gene accounts for under half, and the cause of the remainder is not known. This sample holds 80,000 or so clones; around 87% were observed only once. Under 0.35% of the sample lies in the top ten.

A note on this clone: No antigen is known for it. No base quality information exists; no much larger clone differs at one position.

Recombination linked TRBV18 to TRBJ1-5, with 8 junctional bases fitting TRBD1. This TCR was recovered from an adult with an advanced solid tumor such as melanoma, head and neck, liver or kidney cancer. This sample comprised CD4+ or CD8+ T cells sorted from blood, obtained in a trial of the OX40 agonist ivuxolimab. The nucleotides read TGTGCCAGCTCAGAGTCAGGGGGCGCGGGCCAGCCCCAGCATTTT. The translation is CASSESGGAGQPQHF.